A selection of T cell receptor beta chains follows, all from one sample in a study of T cells in Graves' hyperthyroidism and ophthalmopathy. TCRdb fed the multiplex PCR reads into MiXCR, producing one record per CDR3 protein. Seen here are around 350,000 distinct CDR3 sequences, roughly 13% observed once, and the top ten hold roughly 9.2%. Material for sequencing was blood. The receptors here all came from a woman younger than 35 with Graves' hyperthyroidism. CDR3s include the opening cysteine and the closing phenylalanine or tryptophan. Fields, in order: CDR3 protein, clone size, J gene, CDR3 length, V gene. Clone size is stated in some rows and not others, as once, few, many or a class when expanded.

CDR3: CASSRWTDGQDGYTF
size: few
J: TRBJ1-2
length: 15
V: TRBV7-9

CDR3: CARSQGLAGSNEQFF
size: NA
J: TRBJ2-1
length: 15
V: TRBV28

CDR3: CASSTGSTGEAFF
size: NA
J: TRBJ1-1
length: 13
V: TRBV18

CDR3: CASSEGGQGAEAFF
size: many
J: TRBJ1-1
length: 14
V: TRBV2

CDR3: CASSFPVSGFNEQFF
size: NA
J: TRBJ2-1
length: 15
V: TRBV6-2/TRBV6-3

CDR3: CASSLEGHYGYTF
size: many
J: TRBJ1-2
length: 13
V: TRBV27

CDR3: CATVEGDYGYTF
size: NA
J: TRBJ1-2
length: 12
V: TRBV19

CDR3: CASSPSSYEQYF
size: many
J: TRBJ2-7
length: 12
V: TRBV27

CDR3: CASSLSGVSNQPQHF
size: many
J: TRBJ1-5
length: 15
V: TRBV5-5

CDR3: CASSQREVSYEQYF
size: many
J: TRBJ2-7
length: 14
V: TRBV6-1

CDR3: CASSPYGTSYTGELFF
size: many
J: TRBJ2-2
length: 16
V: TRBV27

CDR3: CASSQVTGGLETQYF
size: many
J: TRBJ2-5
length: 15
V: TRBV7-8

CDR3: CASSSLGGQDTEAFF
size: many
J: TRBJ1-1
length: 15
V: TRBV5-1

CDR3: CASRFETGTGVDYSNQPQHF
size: many
J: TRBJ1-5
length: 20
V: TRBV6-1

CDR3: CASSSAPPLAGDTDTQYF
size: many
J: TRBJ2-3
length: 18
V: TRBV7-3

CDR3: CAISEAGTANTGELSF
size: few
J: TRBJ2-2
length: 16
V: TRBV10-3

CDR3: CASRARTGPGGEAFF
size: many
J: TRBJ1-1
length: 15
V: TRBV6-1

CDR3: CASSAPGQGLYEQYF
size: many
J: TRBJ2-7
length: 15
V: TRBV7-8

CDR3: CASSGTGYEAFF
size: many
J: TRBJ1-1
length: 12
V: TRBV6-1